The next 11 T cell receptor beta chains were all read from a single sample in a study of regulatory T cells in long-lasting Graves disease. Time point described: newly diagnosed GD, antithyroid drugs for less than 3 months. TCR sequences were obtained from RNA taken from PBMCs. Arm-PCR of CDR3 regions and iRepertoire HTBI primers were used to build TCR beta libraries. In TCRdb, the multiplex PCR reads were re-called with MiXCR into one record per CDR3 protein. The data contain roughly 510,000 distinct CDR3 sequences, 15% to 20% of them seen just once; the ten biggest clones take up more than 10%. The same data also went into a second study, on T cells in Graves' hyperthyroidism and ophthalmopathy.

The sequenced sample was peripheral blood mononuclear cells (PBMCs), obtained at new diagnosis, from a patient treated with antithyroid drugs. These receptors all stem from a man aged 18 to 29 with Graves disease.

This chain connects TRBV7-9 to TRBJ1-4, with 7 bases identical to TRBD1. CDR3 size: 14 residues. The germline gives CDR1 SEHNR, CDR2 FQNEAQ (reference sequence). The junction had 10 bases not matched to a gene; V was cut back by 7 bases and J by 8 bases. The CDR3, as DNA: TGTGCCAGCAAGGAGATCAGGGGGGCCGAAAAACTGTTTTTT. Translation gives CASKEIRGAEKLFF. Full variable domain (missing parts from reference TRBV7-9 and TRBJ1-4): DTGVSQNPRHKITKRGQNVTFRCDPISEHNRLYWYRQTLGQGPEFLTYFQNEAQLEKSRLLSDRFSAERPKGSFSTLEIQRTEQGDSAMYLCASKEIRGAEKLFFGSGTQLSVL.

This clonotype came up once. The V call is TRBV29-1, the J call TRBJ2-3; the D gene could be TRBD1 or TRBD2 (5 bases each). Trimming left V 4 bases short and J 1 base short, with 9 bases between. CDR3 length: 13 amino acids. CDR1 is SQVTM, CDR2 ANQGSEA, per germline. The CDR3 nucleotides are TGCAGCGTTGGGGACCAGGGCACAGATACGCAGTATTTT. This translates into CSVGDQGTDTQYF.

This clonotype was recorded many times. The CDR3 loop is CSASLRGGTSTDTQYF. The DNA of the CDR3 is TGCAGTGCTAGTCTCCGGGGCGGGACTAGCACAGATACGCAGTATTTT. The chain carries TRBV20-1 and TRBJ2-3, with D possibly TRBD2 on 6 matching bases. V shed 3 bases and J shed 0 bases, with 16 bases lying between them. Looked up from germline, CDR1 is DFQATT and CDR2 is SNEGSKA (reference sequence). This CDR3 spans 16 amino acids.

This clonotype was recorded at least ten times. This chain connects TRBV6-1 to TRBJ2-3; a possible D gene is TRBD1 (5 bases). Germline V gene sequence: CDR1 MNHNS, CDR2 SASEGT. The CDR3 has 14 residues. Deletions cut 4 bases from V and 3 bases from J, with 11 bases between. The CDR3, as DNA: TGTGCCAGCAGTGCAATTCAGGGAACAGATACGCAGTATTTT. Amino acids: CASSAIQGTDTQYF.

Ten or more counts support this clonotype. The rearrangement links TRBV11-1 to TRBJ1-1; D ambiguous. The CDR3 spans 15 residues. V was cut by 6 bases and J by 0 bases, with 14 bases left in between. Germline values: CDR1 SGHAT, CDR2 FQDESV (reference sequence). CDR3 amino acids: CASRHSGVLNTEAFF. In DNA, the CDR3 is TGTGCCAGCAGGCACTCCGGGGTTTTGAACACTGAAGCTTTCTTT.

The chain combines TRBV5-1 with TRBJ1-1; 9 nucleotides agree with TRBD1. Germline V gene sequence: CDR1 SGHRS, CDR2 YFSETQ. With V trimmed by 6 bases and J by 4 bases, 19 bases remained unmatched. This CDR3 region has 18 residues. CDR3 region: CASTGTGTGFGKGTEAFF. CDR3 nucleotide sequence: TGCGCCAGCACCGGGACAGGGACTGGATTTGGGAAGGGCACTGAAGCTTTCTTT.

DNA for the CDR3: TGTGCCAGCAGGATAACAGGGGAGGCTGAAGCTTTCTTT. Amino acids: CASRITGEAEAFF. The chain joins TRBV7-9 to TRBJ1-1, with TRBD1 identical over 7 bases. The V gene end was trimmed by 6 bases and the J gene end by 6 bases; junction bases not matched to a gene: 7. Germline CDR1 reads SEHNR; CDR2 reads FQNEAQ (reference sequence). CDR3 length: 13 amino acids.

This clonotype was picked up a small number of times. This chain joins TRBV29-1 and TRBJ2-5; D gene uncertain. This CDR3 region has 12 residues. The V end lost 4 bases, the J end lost 2 bases, and 8 bases lay between the germline ends. The germline CDR1 and CDR2 sequences are SQVTM and ANQGSEA. CDR3 region: CSVVGSQETQYF. In DNA, the CDR3 is TGCAGCGTTGTCGGCAGTCAAGAGACCCAGTACTTC.

This clonotype was detected a few times. The chain links TRBV6-2 or TRBV6-3 to TRBJ2-5; TRBD1 or TRBD2 may be the D gene (6 bases each). Trimming left V 7 bases short and J 7 bases short, with 19 bases between. The V gene's germline CDR1 is MNHEY and CDR2 SVGEGT. The CDR3 runs 14 residues. The CDR3 bases are TGTGCCAGCACGCCCGGGGGCAGGGAAAGGACCCAGTACTTC. Protein sequence: CASTPGGRERTQYF.

The chain is built from TRBV20-1 and TRBJ2-4, with TRBD1 identical over 9 bases. Germline V gives CDR1 DFQATT, CDR2 SNEGSKA (reference sequence). Trimming at V came to 1 base and at J to 0 bases, leaving 10 bases not matched to a gene. This CDR3 is 18 amino acids long. CDR3 region: CSARAGQGYPLAKNIQYF. CDR3 nucleotides: TGCAGTGCTAGAGCGGGACAGGGATACCCTCTAGCCAAAAACATTCAGTACTTC.

In this sample, this clonotype turned up many times. V gene TRBV27 combines with J gene TRBJ2-1, with a possible D match to TRBD1 (6 bases). The ends were cut back, 6 bases at V and 3 bases at J, with 12 bases in the middle. CDR1 and CDR2 from the germline V gene are MNHEY and SMNVEV (reference sequence). The CDR3 has 14 residues. For the CDR3, the DNA is TGTGCCAGCAGCGACAGGATGGGCTACAATGAGCAGTTCTTC. This sequence encodes CASSDRMGYNEQFF.